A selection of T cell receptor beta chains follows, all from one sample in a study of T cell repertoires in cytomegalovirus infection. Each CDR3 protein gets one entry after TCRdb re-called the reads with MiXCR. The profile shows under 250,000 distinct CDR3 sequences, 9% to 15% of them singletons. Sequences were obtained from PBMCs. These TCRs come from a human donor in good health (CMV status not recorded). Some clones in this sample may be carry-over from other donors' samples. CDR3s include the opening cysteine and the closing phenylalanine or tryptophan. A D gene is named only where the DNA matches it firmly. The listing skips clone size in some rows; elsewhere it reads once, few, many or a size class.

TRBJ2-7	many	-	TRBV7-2	TGTGCCAGCAGCTTTTGGGGGCTGGGCTACGAGCAGTACTTC	CASSFWGLGYEQYF
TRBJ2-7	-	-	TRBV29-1	TGCAGCGTTGAAGTTAGTAGGGCCGGATGGGAGTACGAGCAGTACTTC	CSVEVSRAGWEYEQYF
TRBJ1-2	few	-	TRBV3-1	TGTGCCAGCAGCCAATTGGACGGGGGCTACACCTTC	CASSQLDGGYTF
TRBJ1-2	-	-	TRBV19	TGTGCCAGTGGCTCGCCAATGAATGGCTACACCTTC	CASGSPMNGYTF
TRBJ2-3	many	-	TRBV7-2	TGTGCCAGCAGCCCTCCGACAGGTCTGGACACAGATACGCAGTATTTT	CASSPPTGLDTDTQYF
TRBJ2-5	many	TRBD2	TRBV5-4	TGTGCCAGCAGCAGCCCCCTAGCGGGTATACAAGAGACCCAGTACTTC	CASSSPLAGIQETQYF
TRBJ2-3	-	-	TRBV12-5	TGTGCTAGTGGTCTTAGGGGGGGTCGGCGCACAGATACGCAGTATTTT	CASGLRGGRRTDTQYF
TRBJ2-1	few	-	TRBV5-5	TGTGCCAGCAGCTTGGATAGTTTAGTCAATGAGCAGTTCTTC	CASSLDSLVNEQFF
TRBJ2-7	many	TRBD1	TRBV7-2	TGTGCCAGCAGCTTAGCGCGGGGCGGGACAGGAGGTTACGAGCAGTACTTC	CASSLARGGTGGYEQYF
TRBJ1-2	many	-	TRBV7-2	TGTGCCAGCAGCCCCTCTAGAGCGGCCTATGGCTACACCTTC	CASSPSRAAYGYTF
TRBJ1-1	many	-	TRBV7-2	TGTGCCAGCAGCTCCTTCGGGGGTATAGCTTTCTTT	CASSSFGGIAFF
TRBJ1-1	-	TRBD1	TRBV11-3	TGTGCCAGCAGCACTCGTACAGGGGATGGCACTGAAGCTTTCTTT	CASSTRTGDGTEAFF
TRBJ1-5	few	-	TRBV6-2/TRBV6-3	TGTGCCAGCAGTTACGTGGGTCAGACTAGCAATCAGCCCCAGCATTTT	CASSYVGQTSNQPQHF
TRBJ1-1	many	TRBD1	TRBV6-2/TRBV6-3	TGTGCCAGCAGTTCACAGGGGAGGGAGGACACTGAAGCTTTCTTT	CASSSQGREDTEAFF
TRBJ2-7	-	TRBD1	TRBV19	TGTGCCAGTAGTCCCGGCACAGGGGGCGAGCAGTACTTC	CASSPGTGGEQYF
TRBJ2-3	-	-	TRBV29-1	TGCAGCGTTGAAGTAGGAGGACGGGGAGATACGCAGTATTTT	CSVEVGGRGDTQYF
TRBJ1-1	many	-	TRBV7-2	TGTGCCAGCAGCTTAGGGGGCGAACTCACTGAAGCTTTCTTT	CASSLGGELTEAFF
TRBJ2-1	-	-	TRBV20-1	TGCAGTGCTATGCCCGGCGCCTATGAGCAGTTCTTC	CSAMPGAYEQFF
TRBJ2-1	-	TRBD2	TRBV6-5	TGTGCCAGCAGTTACTTGCCTAGCGGGAGTTCTAATGAGCAGTTCTTC	CASSYLPSGSSNEQFF
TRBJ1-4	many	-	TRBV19	TGTGCCAGTAGTGCTGACACTAAACTGTTTTTT	CASSADTKLFF
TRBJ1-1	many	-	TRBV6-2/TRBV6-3	TGTGCCAGCAGTTGGACAGTGAACACTGAAGCTTTCTTT	CASSWTVNTEAFF
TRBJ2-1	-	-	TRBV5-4	TGTGCCAGCAGCTTTCCTTTCGGAGGTGCGCGAGAAAACAATGAGCAGTTCTTC	CASSFPFGGARENNEQFF
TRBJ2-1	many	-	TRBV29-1	TGCAGCGTTGGTAGTAGCGACAATGAGCAGTTCTTC	CSVGSSDNEQFF
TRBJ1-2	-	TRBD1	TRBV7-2	TGTGCCAGCAGCTTAGGGGACAGGGGGGTCTATGGCTACACCTTC	CASSLGDRGVYGYTF
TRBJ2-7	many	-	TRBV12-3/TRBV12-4	TGTGCCAGCAGGGGGACGACAAGCTCCTACGAGCAGTACTTC	CASRGTTSSYEQYF
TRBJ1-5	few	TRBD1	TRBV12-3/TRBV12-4	TGTGCCAGCAGTTTCGGCGGGACAGGGGGGAATCAGCCCCAGCATTTT	CASSFGGTGGNQPQHF
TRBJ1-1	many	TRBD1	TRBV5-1	TGCGCCAGCAGCTCAGCCGGGACAGCCAACACTGAAGCTTTCTTT	CASSSAGTANTEAFF
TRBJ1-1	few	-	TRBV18	TGTGCCAGCTCACAGGACACCCCTGAAGCTTTCTTT	CASSQDTPEAFF
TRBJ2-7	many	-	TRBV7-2	TGTGCCAGCACCTCGACAGGTAGCTACGAGCAGTACTTC	CASTSTGSYEQYF
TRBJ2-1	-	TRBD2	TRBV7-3	TGTGCCAGCAGCTTAAATGGTGGACTAGCGCCTCTCTCCTACAATGAGCAGTTCTTC	CASSLNGGLAPLSYNEQFF
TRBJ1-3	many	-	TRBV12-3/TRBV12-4	TGTGCCAGCATCTCAAGGGTCCCTGGAAACACCATATATTTT	CASISRVPGNTIYF
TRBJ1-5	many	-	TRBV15	TGTGCCACCAGCAGAGATGATCAGCCCCAGCATTTT	CATSRDDQPQHF
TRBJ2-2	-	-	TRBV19	TGTGCCAGTAGTATTCAGGATGACACCGGGGAGCTGTTTTTT	CASSIQDDTGELFF
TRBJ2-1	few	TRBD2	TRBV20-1	TGCAGTGCTAGAGATCGACGCGGGGGGGCCGGGAATGAGCAGTTCTTC	CSARDRRGGAGNEQFF
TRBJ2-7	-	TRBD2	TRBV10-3	TGTGCCATCAGTGGGACTAGCGTATCGAGGGACGAGCAGTACTTC	CAISGTSVSRDEQYF
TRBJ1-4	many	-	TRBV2	TGTGCCAGCAGTGAAAGGGGCAGTCGTAATGAAAAACTGTTTTTT	CASSERGSRNEKLFF
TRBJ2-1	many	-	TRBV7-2	TGTGCCAGCAGCCAGAATCAGAAAGTGACCTACAATGAGCAGTTCTTC	CASSQNQKVTYNEQFF
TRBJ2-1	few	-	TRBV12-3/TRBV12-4	TGTGCCAGCAGTCCCGGGGCCCCCAATGAGCAGTTCTTC	CASSPGAPNEQFF
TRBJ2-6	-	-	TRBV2	TGTGCCAGCATCCCCGAGGTATACGGGGCCAACGTCCTGACTTTC	CASIPEVYGANVLTF
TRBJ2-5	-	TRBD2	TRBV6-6	TGTGCCAGCACCTCTAAGACTAGCGGGGGGGCCCGGGAGACCCAGTACTTC	CASTSKTSGGARETQYF
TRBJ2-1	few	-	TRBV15	TGTGCCACCAGCAGAGACCCGGGGAGCTCCTACAATGAGCAGTTCTTC	CATSRDPGSSYNEQFF
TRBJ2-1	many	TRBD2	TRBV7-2	TGTGCCAGCAGCTATAGCGGGAGTAGGGGGGTTGAGCAGTTCTTC	CASSYSGSRGVEQFF
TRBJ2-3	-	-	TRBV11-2	TGTGCCAGCAGCTTAGTCGGGGTGGGCACAGATACGCAGTATTTT	CASSLVGVGTDTQYF
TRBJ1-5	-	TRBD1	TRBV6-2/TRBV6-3	TGTGCCAGCAGTTACTCGCTCGATAGCGGACAGGGGATTTATAGCAATCAGCCCCAGCATTTT	CASSYSLDSGQGIYSNQPQHF
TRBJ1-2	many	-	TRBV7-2	TGTGCCAGCAGCTTAGCCAGGGGAGGCGGCTACACCTTC	CASSLARGGGYTF
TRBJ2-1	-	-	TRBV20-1	TGCAGTGCTAGGGGGCGCGTCTCCTACAATGAGCAGTTCTTC	CSARGRVSYNEQFF
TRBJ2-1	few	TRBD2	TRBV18	TGTGCCAGCTCACTTGAAATAGCGGGGGCAGGGAATGAGCAGTTCTTC	CASSLEIAGAGNEQFF
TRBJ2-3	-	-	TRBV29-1	TGCAGCGTCGACGGAGGCACAGATACGCAGTATTTT	CSVDGGTDTQYF
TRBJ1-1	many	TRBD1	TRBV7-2	TGTGCCAGCAGCTCCACGGGGCAGGGGGCGTGGGGCACTGAAGCTTTCTTT	CASSSTGQGAWGTEAFF
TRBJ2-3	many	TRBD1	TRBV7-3	TGTGCCAGCAGCATACAGGGGGCGCGAGGCACAGATACGCAGTATTTT	CASSIQGARGTDTQYF
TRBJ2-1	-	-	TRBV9	TGTGCCAGCAGCCCGCATCCGGACCGGTTCAATGAGCAGTTCTTC	CASSPHPDRFNEQFF
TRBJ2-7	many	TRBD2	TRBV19	TGTGCCAGTACGGCGGGGAGGGAGAGCTGGAACGAGCAGTACTTC	CASTAGRESWNEQYF
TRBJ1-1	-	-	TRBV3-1	TGTGCCAGCAGCCAAGATAGTTCTCTCGTCACGGATGAAGCTTTCTTT	CASSQDSSLVTDEAFF
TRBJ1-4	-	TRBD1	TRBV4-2	TGTGCCAGCAGCCACCCCTGGCAGGGATCCGGGACAGATAATGAAAAACTGTTTTTT	CASSHPWQGSGTDNEKLFF
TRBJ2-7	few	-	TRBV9	TGTGCCAGCAGCGTAGGACAGAGACCTTACGAGCAGTACTTC	CASSVGQRPYEQYF
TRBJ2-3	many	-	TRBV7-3	TGTGCCAGCAGCCGAAACCCTACCAGGGGAGGGACAGATACGCAGTATTTT	CASSRNPTRGGTDTQYF
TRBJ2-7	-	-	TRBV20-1	TGCAGTGCTAGAGATCAAGGGCTCAGGACCTCCTACGAGCAGTACTTC	CSARDQGLRTSYEQYF